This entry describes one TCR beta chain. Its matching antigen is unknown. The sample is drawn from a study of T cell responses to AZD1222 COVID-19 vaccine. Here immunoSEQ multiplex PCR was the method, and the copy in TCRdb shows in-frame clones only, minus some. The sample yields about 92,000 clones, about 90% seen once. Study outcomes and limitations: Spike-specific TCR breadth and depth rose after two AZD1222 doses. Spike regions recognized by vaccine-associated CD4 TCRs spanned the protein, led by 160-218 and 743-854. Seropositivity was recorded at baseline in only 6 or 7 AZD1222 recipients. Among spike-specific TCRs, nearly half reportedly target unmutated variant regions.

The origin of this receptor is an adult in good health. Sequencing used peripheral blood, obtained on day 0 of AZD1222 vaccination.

CDR3 nucleotides: TGTGCCAGCAGCCTCGGGACTAGTCCCACAGATACGCAGTATTTT. The encoded protein is CASSLGTSPTDTQYF. The rearrangement joins TRBV5-6 to TRBJ2-3; 8 bases agree with TRBD2. J was trimmed by 2 bases and V by 4 bases; bases with no gene match: 6. The CDR3 covers 15 residues. Per the germline V gene, CDR1 is SGHDT and CDR2 is YYEEEE.